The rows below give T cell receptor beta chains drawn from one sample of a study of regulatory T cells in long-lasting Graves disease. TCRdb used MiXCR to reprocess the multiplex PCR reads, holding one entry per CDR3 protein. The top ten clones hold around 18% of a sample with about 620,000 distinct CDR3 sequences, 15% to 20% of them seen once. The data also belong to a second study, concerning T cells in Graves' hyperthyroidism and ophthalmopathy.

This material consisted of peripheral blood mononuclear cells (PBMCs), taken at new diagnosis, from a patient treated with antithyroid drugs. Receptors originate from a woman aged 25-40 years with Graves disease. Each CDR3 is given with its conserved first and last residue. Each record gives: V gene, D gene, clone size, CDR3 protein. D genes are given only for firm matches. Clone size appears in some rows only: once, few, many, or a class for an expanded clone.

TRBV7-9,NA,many,CASSSTIYNEQFF
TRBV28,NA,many,CASKIRDEQFF
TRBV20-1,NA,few,CSTIGLAKNIQYF
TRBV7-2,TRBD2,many,CASSLVAGDYEQYF
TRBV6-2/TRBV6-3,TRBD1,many,CASRHGTGGSGELFF
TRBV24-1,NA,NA,CATSVAVSNQPQHF
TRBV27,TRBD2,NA,CASSRGTSGGGNEQFF
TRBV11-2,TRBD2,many,CASSVSGKSSYEQYF
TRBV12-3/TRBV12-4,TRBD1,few,CASSFSGTGGNQKKQETQYF
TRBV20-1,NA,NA,CSASPPGIKYGYTF
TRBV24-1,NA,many,CATSLGGHNQPQHF
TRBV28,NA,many,CASRRNTPNEKLFF
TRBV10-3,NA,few,CAISDRGWNTEAFF
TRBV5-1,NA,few,CASSLQVGVYYEQYF
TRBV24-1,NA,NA,CATSFGRTNNEQFF
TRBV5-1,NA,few,CTSSPTTGSGNQPQHF
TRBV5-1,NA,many,CASSLRPFDDTEAFF
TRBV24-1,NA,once,CATGAPQETQYF
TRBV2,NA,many,CASSSGPVQPQHF
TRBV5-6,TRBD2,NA,CASSLSLAGPYEQYF
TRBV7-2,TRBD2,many,CASSPLAGVEQFF
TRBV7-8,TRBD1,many,CASSFTGDRNTEAFF
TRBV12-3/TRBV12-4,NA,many,CASSPQGVAADQPQHF
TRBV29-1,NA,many,CSVGGANEQFF
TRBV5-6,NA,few,CASSLGGAHEQYF
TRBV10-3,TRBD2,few,CAISDLWPSGRAGYEQYF
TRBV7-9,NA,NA,CASSYQGGTGEPFF
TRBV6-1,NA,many,CASRTDVVKRYEQYF
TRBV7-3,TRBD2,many,CASSPPSREGRETQYF
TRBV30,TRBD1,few,CAWSSAGDRLSSYEQYF
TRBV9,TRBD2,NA,CASSPRLAGEIYNEQFF
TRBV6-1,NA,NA,CASSRHGQQQETQYF
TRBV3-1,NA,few,CASSQGRALSGNTIYF
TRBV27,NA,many,CASSRHRDAEYGYTF
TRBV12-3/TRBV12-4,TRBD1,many,CASSPGTGGGRRYEQYF
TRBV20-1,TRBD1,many,CSALTGLTPNNEQFF
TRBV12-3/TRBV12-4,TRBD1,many,CASSSGQGSGQPQHF
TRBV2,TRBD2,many,CASSVGLAGSYEQYF
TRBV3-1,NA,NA,CASREGATYNSPLHF